The 27 T cell receptor beta chains below were found in one sample sequenced in a study of T cell responses to AZD1222 COVID-19 vaccine. Clones were read by immunoSEQ multiplex PCR, and TCRdb kept only the in-frame ones, dropping some. Here the sample spans roughly 100,000 clones, approximately 87% being singletons. The sequenced sample was peripheral blood, obtained 28 days after the second AZD1222 dose. Every receptor here comes from an adult who received the AZD1222 COVID-19 vaccine.

In regard to this clone: This sample includes further DNA sequences coding for the same CDR3. The chain has TRBV7-9 and TRBJ2-1; 9 nucleotides line up with TRBD2. The CDR3 loop spans 16 amino acids. V trimming: 3 bases; J trimming: 1 base; junction bases outside the gene matches: 4. In germline, CDR1 is SEHNR, CDR2 FQNEAQ (reference sequence). CDR3 sequence: CASSLSLAGSYNEQFF. CDR3 nucleotides: TGTGCCAGCAGCTTGTCCCTAGCGGGATCCTACAATGAGCAGTTCTTC.

V gene TRBV7-9 combines with J gene TRBJ1-1, with D perhaps TRBD1 (5 bases). This CDR3 has 15 residues. The V gene lost 6 bases and the J gene lost 6 bases, with 20 bases spanning the gap. Germline-derived CDR1 and CDR2 are SEHNR and FQNEAQ (reference sequence). As DNA, the CDR3 is TGTGCCAGCAGAGGCCGGGACCGCAAAGCGGCTGAAGCTTTCTTT. It encodes CASRGRDRKAAEAFF.

This clone was seen a single time. The chain carries TRBV5-1 and TRBJ2-3; no firm D call. There are 12 residues in the CDR3. CDR1 is SGHRS and CDR2 is YFSETQ in the germline V gene. V lost 0 bases, J lost 4 bases, and 3 bases lay in between. Here the CDR3 DNA reads TGCGCCAGCAGCTTGGAGTCAGATACGCAGTATTTT. It codes for CASSLESDTQYF.

This clone occurred once. The chain employs TRBV19 and TRBJ2-1; D gene uncertain. The CDR3 runs to 16 residues. Per germline, CDR1 LNHDA and CDR2 SQIVND (reference sequence). Trimming took off 2 bases at V and 0 bases at J, with 11 bases between the two ends. The DNA for the CDR3 is TGTGCCAGTAGTATAATCGGCGGTTCCTCCTACAATGAGCAGTTCTTC. This gives the protein CASSIIGGSSYNEQFF.

V gene TRBV20-1 combines with J gene TRBJ2-7, with D unclear. This CDR3 spans 11 amino acids. Trimming removed 6 bases from V and 7 bases from J, with 13 bases in between. CDR1 DFQATT and CDR2 SNEGSKA come from the germline V gene (reference sequence). Here the CDR3 reads CSATGLREQYF. The CDR3 region has the DNA TGCAGTGCAACCGGGCTCAGAGAGCAGTACTTC.

This clone showed up just a few times. The chain carries TRBV6-5 and TRBJ1-1, with 8 bases fitting TRBD1. The CDR3 is made up of 16 amino acids. Unmatched junction bases numbered 5, after V lost 1 base and J lost 1 base. Germline CDR1 is MNHEY and CDR2 is SVGAGI. The CDR3 nucleotides read TGTGCCAGCAGTTACTGGGGCAGGGGGCGGAACACTGAAGCTTTCTTT. Protein: CASSYWGRGRNTEAFF.

V gene TRBV30 combines with J gene TRBJ1-2; D call uncertain. Germline-derived CDR1 and CDR2 are GTSNPN and SVGIG (reference sequence). The CDR3 consists of 17 residues. Trimming removed 5 bases from V and 6 bases from J, with 28 bases in between. CDR3 protein: CAWFGRWLGIPSHGYTF. The CDR3 DNA sequence: TGTGCCTGGTTCGGACGATGGTTAGGAATTCCCTCTCATGGCTACACCTTC.

There are a few counts of this clone. This chain links TRBV9 with TRBJ2-5; D possibly corresponds to TRBD1 (7 bases). The V gene lost 1 base and the J gene lost 5 bases, with 12 bases spanning the gap. Germline V gene data show CDR1 as SGDLS and CDR2 as YYNGEE. This CDR3 region has 14 residues. The CDR3 sequence: CASSVQGGRETQYF. CDR3 DNA sequence: TGTGCCAGCAGCGTACAGGGGGGAAGGGAGACCCAGTACTTC. Full variable domain (missing parts from reference TRBV9 and TRBJ2-5): DSGVTQTPKHLITATGQRVTLRCSPRSGDLSVYWYQQSLDQGLQFLIQYYNGEERAKGNILERFSAQQFPDLHSELNLSSLELGDSALYFCASSVQGGRETQYFGPGTRLLVL.

The table lists this clone with a count of one. The DNA is left out, because the CDR3 cannot be placed on it with certainty; the CDR3 is given as TCRdb lists it. This sequence joins TRBV6-5 and TRBJ1-2. The germline CDR1 and CDR2 sequences are MNHEY and SVGAGI. The CDR3 sequence runs 16 residues, both termini included. The CDR3 here is CASSSSAGGLVYGYTF.

This sequence joins TRBV3-1 (or the pseudogene TRBV3-2) and TRBJ2-5; D remains unclear. Trimming removed 3 bases at V and 5 bases at J, with 10 bases between. The CDR3 consists of 13 residues. Germline assignment: CDR1 LGHDT and CDR2 YNNKEL (reference sequence). CDR3 protein: CASSQDLLETQYF. CDR3 nucleotides: TGTGCCAGCAGCCAGGATCTCCTTGAGACCCAGTACTTC.

V usage is TRBV18 and J usage is TRBJ1-2, with 8 nucleotides matching TRBD1. Germline CDR1 reads KGHSH; CDR2 reads LQKENI. This CDR3 is 15 amino acids long. J gave up 2 bases and V 1 base, and 3 bases lay outside the gene matches. The CDR3 loop is CASSPRQGANYGYTF. CDR3 sequence (DNA): TGTGCCAGCTCACCACGGCAGGGGGCGAACTATGGCTACACCTTC.

A single count supports this clone. This chain joins TRBV15 and TRBJ2-1; D may be TRBD1 or TRBD2 (5 bases each). CDR1 LNHNV and CDR2 YYDKDF come from the germline V gene (reference sequence). The CDR3 spans 13 residues. The V end lost 7 bases, the J end lost 7 bases, and 14 bases lay between the germline ends. In nucleotides, the CDR3 is TGTGCCACCATGGGGGTATTAGGGAATGAGCAGTTCTTC. This sequence encodes CATMGVLGNEQFF.

The chain employs TRBV2 and TRBJ1-2; a weak D match, TRBD1 (5 bases). This CDR3 has 14 amino acids. V was pared by 4 bases and J by 8 bases, with 17 bases between. Per germline, CDR1 SNHLY and CDR2 FYNNEI. This CDR3 is CASSAEEGRRGYTF. The CDR3 nucleotides read TGTGCCAGCAGTGCGGAGGAGGGACGGAGGGGCTACACCTTC.

The chain has TRBV5-1 and TRBJ2-5; the D is unclear. From germline, CDR1 is SGHRS and CDR2 YFSETQ. Trimming removed 0 bases at V and 5 bases at J, with 5 bases between. The CDR3 has 12 residues. CDR3 loop: CASSLEWETQYF. DNA of the CDR3: TGCGCCAGCAGCTTGGAGTGGGAGACCCAGTACTTC.

This clone was observed once. This CDR3 reads CASSDRRQAEKLFF. CDR3 nucleotide sequence: TGTGCCAGCAGCGACCGTCGACAGGCGGAAAAACTGTTTTTT. The genes are TRBV6-5 and TRBJ1-4; perhaps TRBD1 as D (6 bases). The V end was cut by 6 bases, the J end by 8 bases, with 16 bases between. Germline CDR1 reads MNHEY; CDR2 reads SVGAGI. This CDR3 comprises 14 residues.

DNA for the CDR3: TGTGCCAGCAGCACCAGGAGACAAAATGAAAAACTGTTTTTT. As protein: CASSTRRQNEKLFF. V gene TRBV7-9 combines with J gene TRBJ1-4; D not certain. This CDR3 is built from 14 residues. CDR1 and CDR2 from the germline V gene are SEHNR and FQNEAQ (reference sequence). V was shortened by 5 bases and J by 5 bases, with 12 bases between the two germline ends.

The chain uses TRBV19 and TRBJ1-5; D remains unclear. Trimming pared 5 bases from V and 0 bases from J, leaving 5 bases between. CDR3 length: 13 amino acids. Per germline, CDR1 LNHDA and CDR2 SQIVND (reference sequence). The CDR3, as DNA: TGTGCCAGTAGTCTGAATAGCAATCAGCCCCAGCATTTT. Translated: CASSLNSNQPQHF.

The chain is built from TRBV9 and TRBJ2-7, with D perhaps TRBD1 or TRBD2 (6 bases each). The CDR3 loop spans 13 amino acids. V was clipped by 3 bases and J by 3 bases, with 10 bases between them. Germline V lookup: CDR1 SGDLS, CDR2 YYNGEE. The CDR3 DNA reads as TGTGCCAGCAGCGAAGGGGGGAGCTACGAGCAGTACTTC. Its translation is CASSEGGSYEQYF.

The V call is TRBV6-5, the J call TRBJ1-3; D possibly corresponds to TRBD1 (6 bases). This CDR3 is 15 amino acids long. Germline assignment: CDR1 MNHEY and CDR2 SVGAGI. Trimming left V 7 bases short and J 1 base short, with 14 bases between. The CDR3 reads CASTPGGASGNTIYF. The CDR3 nucleotides are TGTGCCAGCACCCCGGGGGGCGCGTCTGGAAACACCATATATTTT.

The gene calls are TRBV27 and TRBJ2-4; D is perhaps TRBD1 (6 bases). This CDR3 contains 13 residues. Germline V gene lookup returns CDR1 MNHEY and CDR2 SMNVEV (reference sequence). The ends were cut back, 4 bases at V and 15 bases at J, with 19 bases in the middle. The CDR3, as DNA: TGTGCCAGCAGTTGGGGGCAGCGACGCGGACTGTACTTC. Its protein product is CASSWGQRRGLYF.

The chain carries TRBV5-4 and TRBJ2-5; 8 bases are shared with TRBD2. Germline CDR1 and CDR2: SGHNT and YYREEE (reference sequence). CDR3 length: 14 residues. J was trimmed by 5 bases and V by 4 bases; bases with no gene match: 7. CDR3 amino acids: CASSKGTGGETQYF. In DNA, the CDR3 is TGTGCCAGCAGCAAAGGCACGGGGGGGGAGACCCAGTACTTC.

The chain uses TRBV6-5 and TRBJ1-5; D not certain. Per germline, CDR1 MNHEY and CDR2 SVGAGI. This CDR3 spans 14 amino acids. The V and J ends lost 3 bases and 3 bases respectively, with 9 bases between them. CDR3 in amino acids: CASSYSGFNQPQHF. The CDR3 nucleotides are TGTGCCAGCAGTTATTCGGGATTCAATCAGCCCCAGCATTTT.

The chain uses TRBV5-1 and TRBJ1-4; TRBD1 matches at 8 bases. The germline CDR1 and CDR2 sequences are SGHRS and YFSETQ. This CDR3 has 14 residues. V dropped 4 bases and J dropped 4; count of bases not matched to a gene: 3. The CDR3 reads CASSQGQGNEKLFF. The DNA of the CDR3 is TGCGCCAGCAGCCAAGGACAGGGTAATGAAAAACTGTTTTTT.

The V gene is TRBV7-6, the J gene TRBJ2-7; 7 positions match TRBD2. This CDR3 has 13 residues. Germline values: CDR1 SGHVS, CDR2 FNYEAQ. Trimming took 7 bases from V and 6 from J; bases not matched to a gene: 9. This CDR3 is CASTVGWEGEQYF. In nucleotides, the CDR3 is TGTGCCAGCACCGTAGGATGGGAGGGCGAGCAGTACTTC.

This sequence joins TRBV5-1 and TRBJ2-7; a weak D match, TRBD1 (6 bases). Germline V lookup: CDR1 SGHRS, CDR2 YFSETQ. The CDR3 extends over 15 amino acids. Trimming removed 5 bases from V and 0 bases from J, with 15 bases in between. In DNA, the CDR3 is TGCGCCAGCAGGAGGGGGTCCGACCTCTCCTACGAGCAGTACTTC. Translating gives CASRRGSDLSYEQYF.

V usage is TRBV4-2 and J usage is TRBJ1-6; tentatively, D is TRBD1 (5 bases). This CDR3 has 13 amino acids. V was clipped by 0 bases and J by 14 bases, with 11 bases between them. Germline CDR1 and CDR2: LGHNA and YNFKEQ. The CDR3 DNA sequence: TGTGCCAGCAGCCAAGACGGTCGAGGGGCCCTCCACTTT. Protein: CASSQDGRGALHF.

This clone appeared a few times. The chain combines TRBV4-1 with TRBJ2-2, with D maybe TRBD1 (5 bases). Between the trimmed V and J ends, which lost 0 bases and 6 bases, there was a span of 11 bases. The CDR3 loop spans 15 amino acids. CDR1 and CDR2 (germline): MGHRA, YSYEKL. The CDR3 protein is CASSQDRGVSGELFF. The CDR3 DNA reads TGCGCCAGCAGCCAAGATAGGGGCGTGTCCGGGGAGCTGTTTTTT.